The 5 T cell receptor beta chains listed next were all sequenced from one sample in a study of shared clonotypes between healthy human individuals. Naive CD8 cells comprised CD45RO-negative, CCR7-positively selected cells, excluding terminally differentiated effector memory CD45RA+ cells. Profiling relied on immunoSEQ multiplex PCR, and the TCRdb table lists in-frame clones only, not all of them. The sample lists 1.5 million to 2.5 million clones; 85% to 95% were seen once. The specimen sequenced was naive CD8+ T cells sorted from blood. Source of these receptors: a man in his late teens or twenties in good health.

Regarding this clone: Different DNA sequences within this sample yield the same CDR3. V is TRBV11-2 and J is TRBJ2-7; possible D gene TRBD2, 6 bases. The CDR3 is made up of 15 amino acids. V shed 1 base and J shed 0 bases, with 10 bases lying between them. Germline-derived CDR1 and CDR2 are SGHAT and FQNNGV. The DNA of the CDR3 is TGTGCCAGCAGCTTAGGAACTAGCAGCTCCTACGAGCAGTACTTC. This gives the protein CASSLGTSSSYEQYF.

In regard to this clone: The same CDR3 arises from other DNA sequences in this sample as well. The chain links TRBV6-1 to TRBJ2-7; D is possibly TRBD2 (5 bases). Germline values: CDR1 MNHNS, CDR2 SASEGT. CDR3 length: 13 amino acids. With 3 bases removed from V and 0 bases from J, the gap between germline ends came to 6 bases. CDR3 region: CASSDGDSYEQYF. CDR3 DNA: TGTGCCAGCAGTGACGGGGACTCCTACGAGCAGTACTTC.

The genes are TRBV4-1 and TRBJ1-1; no firm D call. The germline V and J ends were trimmed by 0 bases and 5 bases, with 10 bases remaining between them. CDR1 MGHRA and CDR2 YSYEKL come from the germline V gene. CDR3 length: 14 amino acids. The CDR3 bases are TGCGCCAGCAGCCAAGACGTGGGTAGAACTGAAGCTTTCTTT. Translation: CASSQDVGRTEAFF.

The J gene is TRBJ2-2, the V gene TRBV7-9; D tentatively reads TRBD1 or TRBD2 (5 bases each). V was trimmed by 5 bases and J by 2 bases, leaving 12 bases between them. The CDR3 has 15 residues. From germline, CDR1 is SEHNR and CDR2 FQNEAQ (reference sequence). CDR3 nucleotide sequence: TGTGCCAGCAGCCCCCCGGGGCCAAACACCGGGGAGCTGTTTTTT. Residues: CASSPPGPNTGELFF.

The chain employs TRBV6-5 and TRBJ2-1; D is unclear. The CDR3 consists of 13 residues. Germline-derived CDR1 and CDR2 are MNHEY and SVGAGI. The germline V and J ends were trimmed by 6 bases and 3 bases, with 9 bases remaining between them. In nucleotides, the CDR3 is TGTGCCAGCAGGACTCGAGACTACAATGAGCAGTTCTTC. Translating it yields CASRTRDYNEQFF.